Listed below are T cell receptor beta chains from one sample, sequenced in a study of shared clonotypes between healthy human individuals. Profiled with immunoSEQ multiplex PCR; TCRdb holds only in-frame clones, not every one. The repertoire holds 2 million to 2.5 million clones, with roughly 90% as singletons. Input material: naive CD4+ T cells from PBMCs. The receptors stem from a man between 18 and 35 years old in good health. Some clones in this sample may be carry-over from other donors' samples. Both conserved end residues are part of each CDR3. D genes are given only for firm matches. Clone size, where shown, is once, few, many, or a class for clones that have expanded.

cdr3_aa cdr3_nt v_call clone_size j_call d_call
CASSLSTANTEAFF TGTGCCAGCAGCTTGTCGACAGCGAACACTGAAGCTTTCTTT TRBV5-4 - TRBJ1-1 -
CASSQPRDKGGSQPQHF TGTGCCAGCAGCCAACCTCGGGACAAGGGGGGGAGTCAGCCCCAGCATTTT TRBV28 - TRBJ1-5 -
CASREGGDGYTF TGTGCCAGCAGGGAGGGTGGGGATGGCTACACCTTC TRBV2 - TRBJ1-2 -
CASSLTGARVTDTQYF TGTGCCAGCAGCTTAACCGGGGCTAGAGTGACAGATACGCAGTATTTT TRBV7-3 - TRBJ2-3 -
CASSDRVIYGYTF TGTGCCAGCAGTGATAGGGTGATCTATGGCTACACCTTC TRBV28 - TRBJ1-2 -
CASSPLFAETYEQYF TGTGCCAGCTCACCACTTTTTGCAGAAACCTACGAGCAGTACTTC TRBV18 - TRBJ2-7 -
CASSVTHGQTINGYTF TGTGCCAGCAGTGTCACGCATGGACAGACTATTAATGGCTACACCTTC TRBV2 - TRBJ1-2 -
CASRLAGEGYEQYF TGTGCCAGCAGGTTAGCGGGAGAGGGGTACGAGCAGTACTTC TRBV6-6 - TRBJ2-7 TRBD2
CASSLSRGRVRVGTEAFF TGTGCCAGCAGCTTATCGAGGGGACGGGTTAGGGTGGGCACTGAAGCTTTCTTT TRBV27 once TRBJ1-1 -
CAISRDQETQYF TGTGCCATCAGCAGGGATCAAGAGACCCAGTACTTC TRBV10-3 - TRBJ2-5 -
CASRPNRGEAFF TGTGCCAGCAGACCTAACAGGGGAGAAGCTTTCTTT TRBV27 - TRBJ1-1 TRBD1
CASSLAGSGADTQYF TGTGCCAGCAGTCTCGCGGGGTCCGGAGCAGATACGCAGTATTTT TRBV7-2 - TRBJ2-3 -
CASSPRQLEAFF TGTGCCAGCTCACCTCGACAACTTGAAGCTTTCTTT TRBV18 - TRBJ1-1 -
CASSQDRGNRNYGYTF TGCGCCAGCAGCCAGGACAGGGGGAACCGTAACTATGGCTACACCTTC TRBV4-3 - TRBJ1-2 TRBD1
CAISDSFQETQYF TGTGCCATCAGCGATTCCTTCCAAGAGACCCAGTACTTC TRBV10-3 - TRBJ2-5 -
CASSLDETSGSETQYF TGCGCCAGCAGCTTGGACGAGACTAGCGGGAGTGAGACCCAGTACTTC TRBV5-1 - TRBJ2-5 TRBD2
CASSAPMSLGYTF TGTGCCAGCAGTGCCCCAATGAGTCTTGGCTACACCTTC TRBV6-6 once TRBJ1-2 -
CASSQETGPFTKGEQFF TGCGCCAGCAGCCAAGAAACCGGGCCATTCACGAAAGGTGAGCAGTTCTTC TRBV4-1 - TRBJ2-1 -
CASSPPGGQGNEGNTIYF TGTGCCAGCAGTCCCCCCGGGGGGCAGGGGAATGAAGGAAACACCATATATTTT TRBV7-3 - TRBJ1-3 -
CASRADYEQYF TGTGCCAGCCGGGCCGACTACGAGCAGTACTTC TRBV28 - TRBJ2-7 -
CASSMTGGLYEQYF TGCGCCAGCAGCATGACAGGGGGCCTCTACGAGCAGTACTTC TRBV5-1 - TRBJ2-7 TRBD1
CASSYPGRHGYTF TGTGCCAGCAGTTACCCCGGAAGACATGGCTACACCTTC TRBV6-5 few TRBJ1-2 -
CAWSVRIYYGYTF TGTGCCTGGAGTGTACGGATATACTATGGCTACACCTTC TRBV30 - TRBJ1-2 -
CASRTASGSYEQYF TGTGCCAGCAGGACTGCTAGCGGCTCCTACGAGCAGTACTTC TRBV6-5 - TRBJ2-7 TRBD2
CASRDNRARQDIQYF TGTGCCAGCAGGGACAACAGGGCGAGACAAGACATTCAGTACTTC TRBV2 - TRBJ2-4 -
CASSYQGGRISGEKLFF TGTGCCAGCAGTTACCAAGGGGGTAGGATAAGCGGTGAAAAACTGTTTTTT TRBV28 - TRBJ1-4 -
CSARDRTEAFF TGCAGTGCTAGGGATCGAACTGAAGCTTTCTTT TRBV20-1 - TRBJ1-1 -
CASSHVGDPYNEQFF TGTGCCAGCAGCCATGTGGGGGACCCCTACAATGAGCAGTTCTTC TRBV4-2 - TRBJ2-1 -
CASSDGTGTYEQYF TGTGCCAGCAGCGATGGGACAGGGACCTACGAGCAGTACTTC TRBV6-1 - TRBJ2-7 TRBD1
CASSLSSRNSNYGYTF TGTGCCAGCAGCTTAAGTAGTCGGAACTCCAACTATGGCTACACCTTC TRBV5-6 - TRBJ1-2 -
CASSFPANRGNSGNTIYF TGTGCCAGCAGTTTTCCCGCAAACAGGGGCAATTCTGGAAACACCATATATTTT TRBV28 - TRBJ1-3 TRBD1
CASSVARYEQYF TGTGCCAGCAGCGTTGCAAGATACGAGCAGTACTTC TRBV7-9 once TRBJ2-7 -
CASSHLAPNEETNEKLFF TGTGCCAGCAGTCACCTAGCCCCCAACGAGGAGACTAATGAAAAACTGTTTTTT TRBV5-6 - TRBJ1-4 -
CASSLKMGVNQPQHF TGTGCCAGCAGCTTAAAGATGGGGGTCAATCAGCCCCAGCATTTT TRBV6-1 - TRBJ1-5 -